Listed below are T cell receptor beta chains from one sample, sequenced in a study of cytomegalovirus exposure and HLA in healthy donors. Repertoires were generated with immunoSEQ multiplex PCR, while TCRdb's copy carries only in-frame clones and drops some. This repertoire shows about 94,000 clones, over 60% found once; its top ten account for about 3.8%. The sample taken for sequencing was PBMCs. The receptors here all came from a man younger than 45 in good health and CMV-seronegative. Both conserved end residues are trimmed from each CDR3.

cdr3_aa v_call
ASSTLAGGEVDTQY TRBV7-3
ASNLAYRGDTQY TRBV10-2
ASSQALAGNNEQF TRBV4-2
ASSYLSREGNIQY TRBV6-6
ASSFQGVGTEAF TRBV5-1
AWSATTGGYT TRBV30
ASSPFGQGAVAF TRBV6-5
ASSQDELAGAHYNEQF TRBV4-1
ASSLGEARQPQH TRBV28
ASSGSSGQGIEQY TRBV9
ASSDYREAQETQY TRBV11-1
ASRSAGQGNYGYT TRBV27
ASSLDRGRNQPQH TRBV5-1
ASSSRLAGDTDTQY TRBV7-2
SVLQGVDTQY TRBV29-1
ASSLTSGSVYEQY TRBV5-1
ASSSTGMHEQY TRBV19